This T cell receptor beta chain was recovered during a study of T cell changes during pregnancy in multiple sclerosis. The CDR3 extends over 16 amino acids. Between the trimmed V and J ends, which lost 0 bases and 0 bases, there was a span of 11 bases. The V gene's germline CDR1 is SGHRS and CDR2 YFSETQ. This clone was recorded once. Only in-frame clones appear in the TCRdb table, and some are missing; sequencing was by immunoSEQ multiplex PCR. The table includes tens of thousands of clones, 91% detected once. The V call is TRBV5-1, the J call TRBJ2-3; a possible D gene is TRBD1 (5 bases). The clonotype was recovered from a female donor in good health, enrolled as a control in a pregnancy study. Material: peripheral blood, obtained in the first trimester of pregnancy. The CDR3 protein is CASSLVLQGSTDTQYF. CDR3 DNA: TGCGCCAGCAGCTTGGTGCTGCAGGGTAGCACAGATACGCAGTATTTT. Combining the CDR3 with reference TRBV5-1 and TRBJ2-3 gives the whole variable domain KAGVTQTPRYLIKTRGQQVTLSCSPISGHRSVSWYQQTPGQGLQFLFEYFSETQRNKGNFPGRFSGRQFSNSRSEMNVSTLELGDSALYLCASSLVLQGSTDTQYFGPGTRLTVL.